This T cell receptor beta chain was identified during a study of T cell responses to AZD1222 COVID-19 vaccine. Findings of the study overall: White British donors predominated, females outnumbered males, and clonal diversity was possibly underestimated.

The CDR3 runs to 18 residues. V shed 5 bases, J shed 0 bases, and the junction held 9 bases outside the gene matches. Germline CDR1 and CDR2: KGHSH and LQKENI. The data were produced by immunoSEQ multiplex PCR, yet TCRdb's version contains in-frame clones alone and is incomplete. The sample has 150,000 or so clones; roughly 90% are singletons. With regard to this clone: Antigen unknown.

This clonotype originated in an adult in good health. The input for sequencing was peripheral blood, taken on day 0 of AZD1222 vaccination. The chain couples TRBV18 to TRBJ2-6, with TRBD1 matching over 8 bases. The CDR3 sequence: CASSAGQGPSSGANVLTF. The DNA for the CDR3 is TGTGCCAGCTCAGCTGGACAGGGACCAAGCTCTGGGGCCAACGTCCTGACTTTC.